This TCR beta chain was observed in a study of cytomegalovirus exposure and HLA in healthy donors. The overall study: An early release of data contained approximately 85 million unique TCRs, which came from HLA-typed donors.

PCR was performed using 60 Vbeta and 13 Jbeta primers. Sequencing was performed with immunoSEQ multiplex PCR; in TCRdb, only in-frame clones are kept and a portion is missing. The sample lists fewer than 150,000 clones, 70% to 80% seen once, with 4.5% to 6.5% in the top ten. Germline loops: CDR1 LNHDA, CDR2 SQIVND (reference sequence). The V gene lost 7 bases and the J gene lost 7 bases, with 13 bases spanning the gap. The CDR3 is made up of 12 amino acids. Regarding this clone: Its target is not known.

Findings and caveats of the study: A previous analysis found most TCR beta V segments productive roughly 87% or roughly 30% of the time. Certain sequence variants were highly shared and formed a cluster, and this cluster was likely a sequencing artifact. TCR beta chain V- and J-gene trimming was linked, in a later analysis, to a missense variant in DCLRE1C.

The receptor was derived from a male donor in good health and CMV-seronegative. The chain couples TRBV19 to TRBJ1-2; D unclear. Sequenced input: PBMCs. The CDR3 DNA follows: TGTGCCAGTAAAAGACAAGGTGGTGGCTACACCTTC. Amino acid sequence: CASKRQGGGYTF. The whole variable domain, filled in from reference TRBV19 and TRBJ1-2, reads DGGITQSPKYLFRKEGQNVTLSCEQNLNHDAMYWYRQDPGQGLRLIYYSQIVNDFQKGDIAEGYSVSREKKESFPLTVTSAQKNPTAFYLCASKRQGGGYTFGSGTRLTVV.